These 19 T cell receptor beta chains originate from one sample sequenced in a study of blood T cell repertoires in COVID-19. Assay: immunoSEQ multiplex PCR; the TCRdb copy retains only in-frame clones and omits some. The sample shows some 42,000 clones, around 81% of them seen only once. The sample taken for sequencing was peripheral blood. These TCRs come from a man aged 45-65 years with active COVID-19.

This chain uses TRBV5-5 with TRBJ2-1; 8 nucleotides line up with TRBD1. Germline V CDR1 and CDR2: SGHKS, YYEKEE (reference sequence). This CDR3 has 14 residues. V was pared by 3 bases and J by 5 bases, with 4 bases of the junction left unmatched. CDR3 nucleotide sequence: TGTGCCAGCAGCTCTCGGACAGGGAACAATGAGCAGTTCTTC. Translating it yields CASSSRTGNNEQFF.

The chain recombines TRBV11-3 with TRBJ2-3; D possibly corresponds to TRBD2 (6 bases). Trimming left V 0 bases short and J 7 bases short, with 11 bases between. Germline V gene lookup returns CDR1 SGHNT and CDR2 YENEEA. The CDR3 extends over 14 amino acids. The CDR3 nucleotides are TGTGCCAGCAGCTTAGAGGCTAGCGCAAATACGCAGTATTTT. It yields the protein CASSLEASANTQYF.

J is TRBJ2-7 and V is TRBV6-5, with D perhaps matching TRBD1 (6 bases). CDR1 and CDR2 (germline): MNHEY, SVGAGI. CDR3 size: 11 residues. Trimming pared 7 bases from V and 6 bases from J, leaving 10 bases between. CDR3 DNA: TGTGCCAGCACCCAAGGGGGCGAGCAGTACTTC. Its protein product is CASTQGGEQYF.

In its sample, this clone was seen a few times. V usage is TRBV3-1 (or the pseudogene TRBV3-2) and J usage is TRBJ2-7; 9 positions agree with TRBD1. The CDR3 loop spans 14 amino acids. The junction had 8 bases not matched to a gene; V was cut back by 10 bases and J by 1 base. Germline CDR1 and CDR2: LGHDT and YNNKEL (reference sequence). The CDR3 region has the DNA TGTGCCACTCACAGGGGGCGAGCTTCCTACGAGCAGTACTTC. Protein sequence: CATHRGRASYEQYF.

This chain connects TRBV9 to TRBJ2-3, with 7 positions matching TRBD1. Germline CDR1 SGDLS, CDR2 YYNGEE. This CDR3 contains 15 residues. The J segment lost 0 bases and the V segment lost 0 bases, leaving 1 base of the junction unmatched. The CDR3 region is CASSVEGASTDTQYF. In nucleotides, the CDR3 is TGTGCCAGCAGCGTAGAGGGGGCCAGCACAGATACGCAGTATTTT.

The V gene is TRBV6-5, the J gene TRBJ1-6, with D possibly TRBD1 on 6 matching bases. Trimming took 10 bases from V and 4 from J, leaving 14 bases between them. The CDR3 totals 14 residues. Germline-derived CDR1 and CDR2 are MNHEY and SVGAGI. The DNA of the CDR3 is TGTGCCACCCTCCGACAGGATTATAATTCACCCCTCCACTTT. Amino acids: CATLRQDYNSPLHF.

The chain recombines TRBV5-5 with TRBJ1-1, with TRBD1 matching 11 bases. The trim removed 4 bases at V and 5 bases at J, leaving 4 bases unmatched. This CDR3 is built from 14 residues. Per the germline V gene, CDR1 is SGHKS and CDR2 is YYEKEE (reference sequence). The CDR3: CASSTGTGGTEAFF. The CDR3, as DNA: TGTGCCAGCAGCACCGGGACAGGGGGTACTGAAGCTTTCTTT.

The chain joins TRBV14 to TRBJ1-5; D remains unclear. Germline CDR1 SGHDN, CDR2 FVKESK. The CDR3 loop spans 13 amino acids. Trimming took 4 bases from V and 6 from J, leaving 10 bases between them. The CDR3 DNA reads TGTGCCAGCAGCCGGTGGGCTGGTCAGCCCCAGCATTTT. This encodes CASSRWAGQPQHF.

J is TRBJ1-2 and V is TRBV5-4, with 9 bases identical to TRBD1. CDR3 length: 14 residues. CDR1 SGHNT and CDR2 YYREEE come from the germline V gene (reference sequence). With 6 bases clipped from V and 4 bases from J, the junction kept 7 bases outside the gene matches. CDR3 coding DNA: TGTGCCAGCAACGAACAGGGGGCAACCTATGGCTACACCTTC. This sequence encodes CASNEQGATYGYTF.

This clone appeared a single time. This chain links TRBV9 with TRBJ1-5; 8 nucleotides line up with TRBD1. The junction had 5 bases not matched to a gene; V was cut back by 3 bases and J by 3 bases. CDR1 is SGDLS and CDR2 is YYNGEE in the germline V gene. CDR3 length: 15 residues. The CDR3 bases are TGTGCCAGCAGCGGGACGGGACAGGACAATCAGCCCCAGCATTTT. Translated: CASSGTGQDNQPQHF.

This clone showed up just once. This chain links TRBV6-6 with TRBJ2-2, with TRBD1 identical over 8 bases. CDR1 is MNHNY and CDR2 is SVGAGI in the germline V gene (reference sequence). Germline trimming cut 8 bases from V and 1 base from J; bases unmatched to any gene: 6. The CDR3 contains 15 residues. CDR3 bases: TGTGCCAGCCAGGGGGCCAGGAGGAACACCGGGGAGCTGTTTTTT. It codes for CASQGARRNTGELFF.

This clone was observed once. This rearrangement joins TRBV5-1 to TRBJ2-7; TRBD1 agrees at 9 bases. CDR1 is SGHRS, CDR2 YFSETQ, per germline. Trimming took 3 bases from V and 5 from J; bases not matched to a gene: 12. The CDR3 contains 16 residues. CDR3: CASSSMDRGGGNEQYF. The CDR3 DNA reads as TGCGCCAGCAGCTCCATGGACAGGGGAGGGGGAAACGAGCAGTACTTC.

CDR3 amino acids: CASSLRTSTMADTQYF. Written as DNA, the CDR3 is TGTGCCAGCAGCCTCCGGACTAGTACCATGGCAGATACGCAGTATTTT. The chain carries TRBV9 and TRBJ2-3, with 7 bases lining up with TRBD2. The CDR3 is made up of 16 amino acids. Unmatched junction bases numbered 12, after V lost 4 bases and J lost 4 bases. Germline CDR1 is SGDLS and CDR2 is YYNGEE.

The CDR3 protein is CASSPTRLAEITDTQYF. The CDR3 region has the DNA TGTGCCAGCAGCCCCACGAGACTAGCGGAGATCACAGATACGCAGTATTTT. The J gene is TRBJ2-3, the V gene TRBV13; 9 bases agree with TRBD2. The J segment lost 2 bases and the V segment lost 5 bases, leaving 11 bases of the junction unmatched. This CDR3 contains 17 residues. CDR1 PRHDT and CDR2 FYEKMQ come from the germline V gene (reference sequence).

The chain combines TRBV4-3 with TRBJ2-3; D is uncertain. CDR1 LGHNA and CDR2 YSLEER come from the germline V gene. The CDR3 runs to 15 residues. Deletions cut 0 bases from V and 2 bases from J, with 9 bases between. This chain's CDR3 is CASSQDLAYTDTQYF. The DNA for the CDR3 is TGCGCCAGCAGCCAAGATTTGGCATACACAGATACGCAGTATTTT.

In this sample, this clone turned up many times. The chain employs TRBV6-4 and TRBJ2-2; D ambiguous. Germline CDR1 MRHNA, CDR2 SNTAGT. The V gene lost 2 bases and the J gene lost 5 bases, with 9 bases spanning the gap. This CDR3 spans 14 amino acids. This CDR3 is CASSDTVETGELFF. CDR3 nucleotides: TGTGCCAGCAGTGACACAGTTGAGACCGGGGAGCTGTTTTTT.

This clone was detected a few times. This chain connects TRBV4-3 to TRBJ2-2; D is perhaps TRBD1 (6 bases). V lost 4 bases to trimming and J lost 7 bases, with 19 bases between them. CDR1 is LGHNA, CDR2 YSLEER, per germline. This CDR3 is built from 16 residues. The CDR3 region has the DNA TGCGCCAGCAGCCGCATGGGGGCGGGCCCGGTCGGGGAGCTGTTTTTT. This sequence encodes CASSRMGAGPVGELFF.

The chain uses TRBV15 and TRBJ2-3; no definite D call. Deletions cut 6 bases from V and 1 base from J, with 14 bases between. The CDR3 totals 15 residues. The V gene's germline CDR1 is LNHNV and CDR2 YYDKDF (reference sequence). The CDR3 protein is CATSTVRRGTDTQYF. CDR3 in DNA: TGTGCCACCAGTACGGTCCGCCGAGGCACAGATACGCAGTATTTT.

V gene TRBV5-5 combines with J gene TRBJ2-1; D is ambiguous. This CDR3 comprises 15 residues. Germline CDR1 is SGHKS and CDR2 is YYEKEE (reference sequence). V shed 9 bases and J shed 0 bases, with 16 bases lying between them. CDR3 residues: CATAINSGSYNEQFF. In nucleotides, the CDR3 is TGTGCCACCGCGATAAACAGTGGCTCCTACAATGAGCAGTTCTTC.